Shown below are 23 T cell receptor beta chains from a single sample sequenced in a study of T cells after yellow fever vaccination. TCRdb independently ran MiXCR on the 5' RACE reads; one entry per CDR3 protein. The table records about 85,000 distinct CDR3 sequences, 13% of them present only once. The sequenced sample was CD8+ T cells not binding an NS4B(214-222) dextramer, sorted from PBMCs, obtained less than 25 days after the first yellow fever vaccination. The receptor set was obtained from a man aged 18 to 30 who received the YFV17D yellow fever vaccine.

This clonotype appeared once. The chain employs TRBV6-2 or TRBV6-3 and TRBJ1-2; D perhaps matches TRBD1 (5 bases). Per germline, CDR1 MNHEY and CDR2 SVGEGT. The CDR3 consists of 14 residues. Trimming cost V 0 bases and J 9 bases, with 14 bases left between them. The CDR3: CASSYSGRYASYTF. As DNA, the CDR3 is TGTGCCAGCAGTTACTCGGGACGGTATGCAAGCTACACCTTC.

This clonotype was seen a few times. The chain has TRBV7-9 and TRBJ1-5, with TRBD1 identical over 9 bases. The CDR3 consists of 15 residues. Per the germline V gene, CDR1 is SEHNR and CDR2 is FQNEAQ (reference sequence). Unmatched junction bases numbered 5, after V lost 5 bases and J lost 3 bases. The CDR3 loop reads CASSHGTGINQPQHF. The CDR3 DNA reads TGTGCCAGCAGCCACGGGACAGGGATCAATCAGCCCCAGCATTTT.

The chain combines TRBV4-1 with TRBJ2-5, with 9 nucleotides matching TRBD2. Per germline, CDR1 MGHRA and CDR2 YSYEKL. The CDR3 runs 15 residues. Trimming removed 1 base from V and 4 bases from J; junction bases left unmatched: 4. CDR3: CASSQGGLASETQYF. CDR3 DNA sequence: TGCGCCAGCAGCCAAGGGGGACTAGCTTCAGAGACCCAGTACTTC.

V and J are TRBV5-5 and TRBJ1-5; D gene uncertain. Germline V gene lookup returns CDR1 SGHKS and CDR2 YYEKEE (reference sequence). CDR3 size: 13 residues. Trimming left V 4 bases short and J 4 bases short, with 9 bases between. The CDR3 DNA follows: TGTGCCAGCAGCCCTGTAGGAAATCAGCCCCAGCATTTT. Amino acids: CASSPVGNQPQHF.

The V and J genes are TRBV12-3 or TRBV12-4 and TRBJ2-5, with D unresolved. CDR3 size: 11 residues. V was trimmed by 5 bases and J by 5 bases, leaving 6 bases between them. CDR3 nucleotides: TGTGCCAGCAGTATCCGGGAGACCCAGTACTTC. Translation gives CASSIRETQYF.

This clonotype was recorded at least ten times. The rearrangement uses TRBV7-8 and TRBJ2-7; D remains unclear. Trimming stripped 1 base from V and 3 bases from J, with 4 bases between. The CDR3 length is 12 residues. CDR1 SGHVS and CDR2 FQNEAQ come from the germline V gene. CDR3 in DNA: TGTGCCAGCAGCTTAGTGGGCTACGAGCAGTACTTC. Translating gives CASSLVGYEQYF.

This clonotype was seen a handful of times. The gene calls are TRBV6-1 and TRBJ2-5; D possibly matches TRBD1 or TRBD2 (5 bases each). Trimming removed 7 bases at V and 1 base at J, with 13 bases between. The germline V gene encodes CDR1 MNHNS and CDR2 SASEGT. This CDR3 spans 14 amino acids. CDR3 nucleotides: TGTGCCAGCACACCGAACGGGGCCCAAGAGACCCAGTACTTC. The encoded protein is CASTPNGAQETQYF.

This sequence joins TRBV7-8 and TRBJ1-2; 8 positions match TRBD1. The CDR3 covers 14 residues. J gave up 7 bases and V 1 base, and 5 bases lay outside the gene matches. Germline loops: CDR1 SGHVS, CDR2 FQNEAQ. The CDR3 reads CASSLGGQGFGYTF. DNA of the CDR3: TGTGCCAGCAGCTTAGGAGGACAGGGCTTTGGCTACACCTTC. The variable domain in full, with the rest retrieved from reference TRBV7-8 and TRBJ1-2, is GAGVSQSPRYKVAKRGQDVALRCDPISGHVSLFWYQQALGQGPEFLTYFQNEAQLDKSGLPSDRFFAERPEGSVSTLKIQRTQQEDSAVYLCASSLGGQGFGYTFGSGTRLTVV.

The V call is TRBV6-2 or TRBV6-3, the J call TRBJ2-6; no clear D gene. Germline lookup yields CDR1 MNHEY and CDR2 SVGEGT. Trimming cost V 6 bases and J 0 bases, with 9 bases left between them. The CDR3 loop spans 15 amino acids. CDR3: CASSPSSSGANVLTF. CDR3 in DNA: TGTGCCAGCAGCCCGTCGTCCTCTGGGGCCAACGTCCTGACTTTC.

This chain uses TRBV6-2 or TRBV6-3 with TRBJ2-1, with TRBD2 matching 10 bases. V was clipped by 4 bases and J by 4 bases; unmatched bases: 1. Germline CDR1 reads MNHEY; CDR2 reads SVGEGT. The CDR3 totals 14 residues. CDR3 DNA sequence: TGTGCCAGCAGTTGGACTAGCGGTTACAATGAGCAGTTCTTC. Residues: CASSWTSGYNEQFF.

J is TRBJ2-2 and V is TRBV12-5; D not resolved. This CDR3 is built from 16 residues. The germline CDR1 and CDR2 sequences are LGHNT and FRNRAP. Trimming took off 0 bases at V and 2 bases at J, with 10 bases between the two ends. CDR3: CASGLVLRRNTGELFF. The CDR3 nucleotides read TGTGCTAGTGGTTTGGTACTAAGGAGAAACACCGGGGAGCTGTTTTTT.

CDR3 region: CASSTGQGATNEKLFF. The CDR3 coding sequence is TGTGCCAGTAGCACGGGACAGGGGGCAACTAATGAAAAACTGTTTTTT. The V and J genes are TRBV19 and TRBJ1-4; 11 bases line up with TRBD1. CDR3 length equals 16 residues. With V trimmed by 6 bases and J by 0 bases, 3 bases remained unmatched. Germline V gene data show CDR1 as LNHDA and CDR2 as SQIVND (reference sequence).

CDR3 in DNA: TGTGCCAGCAGAACCGGGACAGGGGTTTCCTCTCCCCAGTACTTC. Its translation: CASRTGTGVSSPQYF. The chain links TRBV7-9 to TRBJ2-5, with 10 bases lining up with TRBD1. Germline V CDR1 and CDR2: SEHNR, FQNEAQ (reference sequence). Trimming removed 6 bases from V and 9 bases from J; junction bases left unmatched: 13. The CDR3 runs to 15 residues.

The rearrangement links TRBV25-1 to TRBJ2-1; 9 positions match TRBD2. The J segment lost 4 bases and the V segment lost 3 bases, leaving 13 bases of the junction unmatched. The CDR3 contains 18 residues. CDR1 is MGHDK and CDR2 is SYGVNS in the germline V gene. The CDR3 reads CASSEWTSESQLYNEQFF. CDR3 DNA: TGTGCCAGCAGTGAGTGGACTAGCGAGTCCCAACTTTACAATGAGCAGTTCTTC.

CDR3 nucleotide sequence: TGTGCCAGCAGAGGACTGCAGGGTCAAATCTATGGCTACACCTTC. Translation: CASRGLQGQIYGYTF. V and J are TRBV6-2 or TRBV6-3 and TRBJ1-2; D may be TRBD1 (5 bases). Germline values: CDR1 MNHEY, CDR2 SVGEGT. CDR3 length equals 15 residues. V was trimmed by 6 bases and J by 4 bases, leaving 18 bases between them.

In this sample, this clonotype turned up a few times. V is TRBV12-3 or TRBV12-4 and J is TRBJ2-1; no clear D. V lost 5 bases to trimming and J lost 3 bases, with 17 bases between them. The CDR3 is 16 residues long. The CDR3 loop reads CASSPTERLNYNEQFF. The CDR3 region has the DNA TGTGCCAGCAGTCCGACGGAGAGGCTAAACTACAATGAGCAGTTCTTC.

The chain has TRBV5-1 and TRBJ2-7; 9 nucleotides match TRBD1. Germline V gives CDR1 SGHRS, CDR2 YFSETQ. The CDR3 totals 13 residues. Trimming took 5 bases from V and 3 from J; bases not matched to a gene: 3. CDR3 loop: CASRTGGSYEQYF. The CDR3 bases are TGCGCCAGCAGAACAGGGGGCAGCTACGAGCAGTACTTC.

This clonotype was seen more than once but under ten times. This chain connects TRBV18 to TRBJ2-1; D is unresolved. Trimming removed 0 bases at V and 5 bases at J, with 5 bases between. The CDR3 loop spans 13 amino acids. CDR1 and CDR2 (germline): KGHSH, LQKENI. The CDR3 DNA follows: TGTGCCAGCTCACCACCCCAGAACAATGAGCAGTTCTTC. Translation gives CASSPPQNNEQFF.

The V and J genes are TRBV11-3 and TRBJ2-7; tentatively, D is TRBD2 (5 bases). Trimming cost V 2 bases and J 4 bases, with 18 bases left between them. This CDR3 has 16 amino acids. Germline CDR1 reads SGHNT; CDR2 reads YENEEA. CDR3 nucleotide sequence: TGTGCCAGCAGCTTACCCCTGGACTTCACTGGGTACGAGCAGTACTTC. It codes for CASSLPLDFTGYEQYF.

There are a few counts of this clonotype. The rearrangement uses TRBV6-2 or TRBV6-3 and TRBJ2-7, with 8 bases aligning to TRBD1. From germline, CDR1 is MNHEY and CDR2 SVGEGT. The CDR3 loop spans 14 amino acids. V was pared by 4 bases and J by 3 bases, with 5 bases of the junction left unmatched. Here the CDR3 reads CASSFRTGRYEQYV. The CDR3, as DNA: TGTGCCAGCAGTTTCCGGACAGGGCGCTACGAGCAGTACGTC.

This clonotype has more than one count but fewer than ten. CDR3 residues: CASSLIGQEQFF. In DNA form, the CDR3 reads TGCGCCAGCAGCTTGATAGGACAGGAGCAGTTCTTC. The chain has TRBV5-1 and TRBJ2-1; D may be TRBD1 (6 bases). Per the germline V gene, CDR1 is SGHRS and CDR2 is YFSETQ. With 1 base removed from V and 10 bases from J, the gap between germline ends came to 9 bases. The CDR3 extends over 12 amino acids.

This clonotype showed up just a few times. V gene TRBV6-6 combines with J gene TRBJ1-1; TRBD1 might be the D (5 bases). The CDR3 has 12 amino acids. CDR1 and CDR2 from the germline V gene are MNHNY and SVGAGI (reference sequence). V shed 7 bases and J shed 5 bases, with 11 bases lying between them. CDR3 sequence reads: CASTLGPTEAFF. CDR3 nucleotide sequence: TGTGCCAGCACGTTGGGGCCAACTGAAGCTTTCTTT.

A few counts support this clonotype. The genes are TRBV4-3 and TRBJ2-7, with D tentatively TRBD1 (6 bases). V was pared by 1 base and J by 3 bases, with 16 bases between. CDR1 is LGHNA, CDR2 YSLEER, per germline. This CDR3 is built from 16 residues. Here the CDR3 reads CASSQASPGVNYEQYF. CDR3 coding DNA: TGCGCCAGCAGCCAAGCCTCTCCAGGGGTAAACTACGAGCAGTACTTC.